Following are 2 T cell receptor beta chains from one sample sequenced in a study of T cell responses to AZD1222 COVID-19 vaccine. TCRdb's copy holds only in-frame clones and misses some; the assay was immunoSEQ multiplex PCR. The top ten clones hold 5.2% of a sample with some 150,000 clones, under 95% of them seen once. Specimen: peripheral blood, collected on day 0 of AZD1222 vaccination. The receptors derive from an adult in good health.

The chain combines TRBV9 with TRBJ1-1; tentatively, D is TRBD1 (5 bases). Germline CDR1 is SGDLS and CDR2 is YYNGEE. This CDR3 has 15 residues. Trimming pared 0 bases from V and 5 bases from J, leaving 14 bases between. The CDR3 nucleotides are TGTGCCAGCAGCGTAGGGCCAGGGAGTGGGACTGAAGCTTTCTTT. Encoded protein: CASSVGPGSGTEAFF.

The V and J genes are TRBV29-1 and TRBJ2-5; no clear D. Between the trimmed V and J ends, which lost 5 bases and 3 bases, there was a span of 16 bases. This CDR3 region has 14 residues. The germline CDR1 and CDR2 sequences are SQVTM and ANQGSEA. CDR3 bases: TGCAGCGTTTCTAGTCCCACCTCGGAAGAGACCCAGTACTTC. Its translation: CSVSSPTSEETQYF.